This T cell receptor (beta chain) was identified in a study of blood T cell repertoires in COVID-19. Study overall: The samples span acute and convalescent COVID-19 from the United States, Italy and Spain. T cells, B-cell-depleted T cells, or PBMCs provided the cDNA or gDNA that served as material.

As originally analysed: Estimation of nucleated cell counts relied on the amplification of reference gene primers. Clones were sequenced by immunoSEQ multiplex PCR, and TCRdb holds only the in-frame ones, with some missing. The V and J calls and clone size come from that table; D and trimming were worked out from the DNA. This repertoire shows roughly 100,000 clones, about 89% found once; its top ten account for around 3.8%. There are 15 residues in the CDR3. Trimming took off 1 base at V and 5 bases at J, with 13 bases between the two ends. Germline CDR1 is SGHRS and CDR2 is YFSETQ. This clone has a handful of counts.

The receptor was isolated from a woman in her sixties with acute or convalescent COVID-19. This chain links TRBV5-1 with TRBJ2-1; possible D gene TRBD1, 5 bases. The material sequenced was peripheral blood. This CDR3 reads CASSLMTAANNEQFF. Written as DNA, the CDR3 is TGCGCCAGCAGCTTGATGACAGCCGCAAACAATGAGCAGTTCTTC.